A single sample is the source of the 10 T cell receptor beta chains below, sequenced in a study of blood T cell repertoires in COVID-19. The assay was immunoSEQ multiplex PCR, and TCRdb's table has in-frame clones only and misses some. The table lists over 50,000 clones, 85% of them singletons. The sequenced sample was peripheral blood. Receptors were obtained from a human donor in a cohort sampled during active COVID-19.

This clone was counted between two and nine times. This chain links TRBV28 with TRBJ1-1, with unresolved D. This CDR3 is built from 11 residues. V lost 10 bases to trimming and J lost 1 base, with 7 bases between them. Germline V gene data show CDR1 as MDHEN and CDR2 as SYDVKM. CDR3 in DNA: TGTGCCACTGAACAGAACACTGAAGCTTTCTTT. This encodes CATEQNTEAFF. Variable domain in full (rest from reference TRBV28 and TRBJ1-1): DVKVTQSSRYLVKRTGEKVFLECVQDMDHENMFWYRQDPGLGLRLIYFSYDVKMKEKGDIPEGYSVSREKKERFSLILESASTNQTSMYLCATEQNTEAFFGQGTRLTVV.

This chain uses TRBV6-5 with TRBJ1-1, with a weak D call TRBD1 (6 bases). V was pared by 4 bases and J by 9 bases, with 18 bases between. This CDR3 comprises 14 residues. Looked up from germline, CDR1 is MNHEY and CDR2 is SVGAGI. CDR3 sequence reads: CASSLRPGGRKAFF. The CDR3 DNA follows: TGTGCCAGCAGTTTAAGACCGGGGGGGCGGAAAGCTTTCTTT.

V usage is TRBV19 and J usage is TRBJ1-3; unclear D gene. The CDR3 is 14 amino acids. The germline gives CDR1 LNHDA, CDR2 SQIVND (reference sequence). Trimming took off 9 bases at V and 0 bases at J, with 12 bases between the two ends. This CDR3 reads CASQTVDSGNTIYF. The CDR3 DNA reads as TGTGCCAGCCAAACAGTGGACTCTGGAAACACCATATATTTT.

This chain uses TRBV2 with TRBJ2-3, with 11 bases matching TRBD1. Trimming at V came to 7 bases and at J to 7 bases, leaving 7 bases not matched to a gene. The germline V gene has CDR1 SNHLY and CDR2 FYNNEI. The CDR3 runs 14 residues. The CDR3 loop reads CASMRTGGVHTQYF. The CDR3 DNA sequence: TGTGCCAGCATGAGGACAGGGGGCGTTCATACGCAGTATTTT.

This chain connects TRBV28 to TRBJ1-1; TRBD1 is a possible D gene (6 bases). Trimming shortened V by 7 bases and J by 1 base, and 37 bases separated the two germline ends. Germline assignment: CDR1 MDHEN and CDR2 SYDVKM. CDR3 length: 22 residues. CDR3 nucleotides: TGTGCCAGCATTTTTTACTTTTTCTCCCAAAACCGGGGGGCCGGGGGGAACACTGAAGCTTTCTTT. This translates into CASIFYFFSQNRGAGGNTEAFF.

The chain carries TRBV12-3 or TRBV12-4 and TRBJ2-7, with 12 positions matching TRBD1. Trimming at V came to 6 bases and at J to 6 bases, leaving 3 bases not matched to a gene. This CDR3 contains 13 residues. For the CDR3, the DNA is TGTGCCAGCAGCCGGGACAGGGGGCTCGAGCAGTACTTC. Residues: CASSRDRGLEQYF.

This clone was detected once. The CDR3 here is CASSIEQGLRPRDEQFF. The CDR3 DNA reads TGTGCCAGTAGTATAGAGCAGGGACTTCGCCCCCGCGATGAGCAGTTCTTC. V usage is TRBV19 and J usage is TRBJ2-1, with D possibly matching TRBD2 (6 bases). Germline V gene data show CDR1 as LNHDA and CDR2 as SQIVND (reference sequence). V shed 0 bases and J shed 8 bases, with 20 bases lying between them. The CDR3 is 17 amino acids.

The V call is TRBV10-1, the J call TRBJ2-7; D remains unclear. Germline V gene lookup returns CDR1 WNHNN and CDR2 SYGVQD (reference sequence). CDR3 size: 13 residues. V was cut by 1 base and J by 3 bases, with 7 bases left in between. The CDR3 protein is CASSEFLNYEQYF. The CDR3 DNA reads TGCGCCAGCAGTGAGTTCCTTAACTACGAGCAGTACTTC.

This clone has only one observation. The chain links TRBV24-1 to TRBJ1-5, with no clear D. Deletions cut 4 bases from V and 7 bases from J, with 7 bases between. This CDR3 region has 12 residues. The germline gives CDR1 KGHDR, CDR2 SFDVKD. The CDR3 protein is CATSEEGQPQHF. CDR3 nucleotides: TGTGCCACCAGTGAGGAGGGACAGCCCCAGCATTTT.

The chain joins TRBV24-1 to TRBJ2-1; 8 positions agree with TRBD2. The junction had 10 bases not matched to a gene; V was cut back by 4 bases and J by 0 bases. Germline assignment: CDR1 KGHDR and CDR2 SFDVKD. The CDR3 runs 18 residues. This CDR3 is CATSDRRLARSSYNEQFF. CDR3 in DNA: TGTGCCACCAGTGACCGACGACTAGCGCGGAGCTCCTACAATGAGCAGTTCTTC.